This T cell receptor beta chain comes out of a study of T cell responses to AZD1222 COVID-19 vaccine. Findings of the study overall: Females made up more of the donors, who were largely white British, and clonal diversity may have come out too low. Variant regions that are unmutated are reportedly the target of nearly half of spike-specific TCRs. The breadth and depth of Spike-specific TCRs increased once two AZD1222 doses had been given.

The CDR3 spans 17 residues. From germline, CDR1 is SGHRS and CDR2 YFSETQ. Germline trimming cut 0 bases from V and 6 bases from J; bases unmatched to any gene: 5. A word on this clone: Its antigen remains unknown.

Produced via immunoSEQ multiplex PCR; TCRdb's table is partial and in-frame only. In the table there are over 150,000 clones, 80% to 90% of which are singletons. The material was peripheral blood, obtained on day 0 of AZD1222 vaccination. This receptor was taken from an adult in good health. The chain uses TRBV5-1 and TRBJ2-2; the match to TRBD2 covers 13 bases. The CDR3 reads CASSLAGLAGMAGELFF. As DNA, the CDR3 is TGCGCCAGCAGCTTGGCGGGACTAGCGGGAATGGCCGGGGAGCTGTTTTTT.